These 13 T cell receptor beta chains were sequenced from one sample in a study of cytomegalovirus exposure and HLA in healthy donors. A multiplex PCR was run with 60 Vbeta primers and 13 Jbeta primers. The assay was immunoSEQ multiplex PCR, and TCRdb's table has in-frame clones only and misses some. The data show about 220,000 clones, 82% seen once. Sequencing used PBMCs. Receptor source: a woman between 40 and 50 years old in good health and CMV-seropositive.

V and J are TRBV4-3 and TRBJ2-3, with 12 bases matching TRBD2. Germline CDR1 reads LGHNA; CDR2 reads YSLEER. V lost 1 base, J lost 3 bases, and 17 bases stayed unmatched. This CDR3 region has 21 residues. CDR3 DNA: TGCGCCAGCAGCCAAGGGGCTAGCGGGGGGGCTTATCCCCCAACTACAGATACGCAGTATTTT. This encodes CASSQGASGGAYPPTTDTQYF.

In this sample, this clone turned up a few times. V is TRBV7-2 and J is TRBJ1-2; possible D gene TRBD1, 6 bases. The germline V and J ends were trimmed by 6 bases and 5 bases, with 22 bases remaining between them. The CDR3 is 16 amino acids. From germline, CDR1 is SGHTA and CDR2 FQGNSA. The CDR3 here is CASSPQGPGSGYGYTF. The CDR3 DNA follows: TGTGCCAGCAGTCCCCAGGGGCCAGGGTCCGGATATGGCTACACCTTC.

The chain is built from TRBV6-4 and TRBJ2-4; 10 bases fit TRBD1. With V trimmed by 3 bases and J by 6 bases, 5 bases remained unmatched. Germline V lookup: CDR1 MRHNA, CDR2 SNTAGT. This CDR3 contains 15 residues. The CDR3 bases are TGTGCCAGCAGTGAGACAGGGGGCGGGGGAAACATTCAGTACTTC. It is translated as CASSETGGGGNIQYF.

The chain has TRBV7-9 and TRBJ1-1; D not certain. The CDR3 is 14 amino acids. Germline loops: CDR1 SEHNR, CDR2 FQNEAQ (reference sequence). Trimming took off 6 bases at V and 3 bases at J, with 14 bases between the two ends. CDR3 DNA sequence: TGTGCCAGCAGTCGGCGGAAGGAGGACACTGAAGCTTTCTTT. Protein sequence: CASSRRKEDTEAFF.

The sample holds a few counts of this clone. A read error may account for a junction end that differs from germline. This chain connects TRBV7-9 to TRBJ1-1, with D possibly TRBD1 on 6 matching bases. CDR3 length: 14 residues. Germline CDR1 and CDR2: SEHNR and FQNEAQ (reference sequence). The CDR3 region is CSSSLLGQNTEAFF. In nucleotides, the CDR3 is TGTTCCAGCAGCTTATTGGGACAGAACACTGAAGCTTTCTTT.

V usage is TRBV20-1 and J usage is TRBJ1-2; no definite D call. V was shortened by 5 bases and J by 0 bases, with 4 bases between the two germline ends. This CDR3 is 11 amino acids long. Germline V gene data show CDR1 as DFQATT and CDR2 as SNEGSKA (reference sequence). In DNA, the CDR3 is TGCAGTGCTGCAGCTAACTATGGCTACACCTTC. Its translation is CSAAANYGYTF.

With regard to this clone: Other DNA sequences in this sample translate to the same CDR3. V gene TRBV7-2 combines with J gene TRBJ1-1, with 8 bases that match TRBD1. The length of the CDR3 is 14 residues. CDR1 and CDR2 (germline): SGHTA, FQGNSA. J lost 5 bases, V lost 3 bases, and 5 bases had no gene match. The CDR3 DNA follows: TGTGCCAGCAGCTTCGACAGGGGTTATACTGAAGCTTTCTTT. Its protein product is CASSFDRGYTEAFF.

The chain joins TRBV19 to TRBJ2-3; 10 bases align to TRBD2. Germline V gene data show CDR1 as LNHDA and CDR2 as SQIVND (reference sequence). V shed 4 bases and J 6 bases; nucleotides not matched to a gene: 4. CDR3 length: 14 residues. The CDR3 reads CASSTDSGGDTQYF. CDR3 DNA: TGTGCCAGTAGTACCGATAGCGGGGGGGATACGCAGTATTTT.

V usage is TRBV7-9 and J usage is TRBJ2-7; 7 bases are a match to TRBD2. CDR1 SEHNR and CDR2 FQNEAQ come from the germline V gene (reference sequence). The length of the CDR3 is 15 residues. V shed 5 bases and J 5 bases; nucleotides not matched to a gene: 12. As DNA, the CDR3 is TGTGCCAGCAGCCCGGGCTCAGGGAGGGCCAACGAGCAGTACTTC. Translation: CASSPGSGRANEQYF.

This rearrangement joins TRBV30 to TRBJ1-1; D unresolved. Germline assignment: CDR1 GTSNPN and CDR2 SVGIG (reference sequence). Trimming took 4 bases from V and 4 from J, leaving 10 bases between them. This CDR3 contains 12 residues. The CDR3 DNA reads as TGTGCCTGGACGAGGGAAGGCACTGAAGCTTTCTTT. This sequence encodes CAWTREGTEAFF. The complete variable domain, with remaining parts taken from reference TRBV30 and TRBJ1-1, reads SQTIHQWPATLVQPVGSPLSLECTVEGTSNPNLYWYRQAAGRGLQLLFYSVGIGQISSEVPQNLSASRPQDRQFILSSKKLLLSDSGFYLCAWTREGTEAFFGQGTRLTVV.

J is TRBJ1-1 and V is TRBV7-6; D remains unclear. Germline loops: CDR1 SGHVS, CDR2 FNYEAQ. V was pared by 5 bases and J by 1 base, with 8 bases between. The CDR3 sequence is 13 residues long. The chain's CDR3 is CASSPMPNTEAFF. In DNA form, the CDR3 reads TGTGCCAGCAGCCCTATGCCGAACACTGAAGCTTTCTTT.

The chain employs TRBV18 and TRBJ2-1, with 8 bases that match TRBD1. CDR3 length: 15 residues. CDR1 is KGHSH, CDR2 LQKENI, per germline. J was trimmed by 2 bases and V by 1 base; bases with no gene match: 1. CDR3 in DNA: TGTGCCAGCTCACCACTACAGGGGGCCTACAATGAGCAGTTCTTC. It translates to CASSPLQGAYNEQFF.

This chain uses TRBV7-9 with TRBJ1-1, with TRBD1 matching over 7 bases. Unmatched junction bases numbered 9, after V lost 1 base and J lost 10 bases. This CDR3 contains 14 residues. Germline CDR1 and CDR2: SEHNR and FQNEAQ (reference sequence). CDR3 sequence reads: CASSLGSGQSGAFF. In nucleotides, the CDR3 is TGTGCCAGCAGCTTAGGGTCGGGACAGAGCGGAGCTTTCTTT.